This T cell receptor beta chain originates from a study of blood T cell repertoires in COVID-19. Background on the study: Collection of acute and convalescent COVID-19 samples took place in the United States, Italy and Spain. Sources were T cells, B-cell-depleted T cells, or PBMCs; the material itself was cDNA or gDNA.

The CDR3 consists of 13 residues. Germline V CDR1 and CDR2: MNHEY, SVGEGT. Trimming shortened V by 4 bases and J by 3 bases, and 10 bases separated the two germline ends. Produced via immunoSEQ multiplex PCR; TCRdb's table is partial and in-frame only. The sample has 250,000 to 300,000 clones, 85% seen once; the top ten hold 5.1%. The genes are TRBV6-2 or TRBV6-3 and TRBJ2-7, with unresolved D. Sequencing was done on a sample of peripheral blood. The clonotype was recovered from a man between 45 and 60 years old with active or convalescent COVID-19. The CDR3 bases are TGTGCCAGCAGTTCCAACGACTTCTACGAGCAGTACTTC. This sequence encodes CASSSNDFYEQYF.